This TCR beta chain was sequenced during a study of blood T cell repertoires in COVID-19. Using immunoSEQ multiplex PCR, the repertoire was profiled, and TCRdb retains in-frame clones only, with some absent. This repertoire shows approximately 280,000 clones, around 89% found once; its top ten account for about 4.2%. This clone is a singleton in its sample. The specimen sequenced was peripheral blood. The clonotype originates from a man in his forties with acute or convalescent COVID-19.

CDR3 in DNA: TGTGCCAGCAGTCATAAGTCGGCAGGGGGCTACTATGGCTACACCTTC. It specifies CASSHKSAGGYYGYTF. The chain employs TRBV7-9 and TRBJ1-2; 8 positions match TRBD1. This CDR3 has 16 amino acids. Germline loops: CDR1 SEHNR, CDR2 FQNEAQ (reference sequence). V gave up 6 bases and J gave up 3 bases; unmatched junction bases: 12. The full variable domain, its missing parts supplied by reference TRBV7-9 and TRBJ1-2, is DTGVSQNPRHKITKRGQNVTFRCDPISEHNRLYWYRQTLGQGPEFLTYFQNEAQLEKSRLLSDRFSAERPKGSFSTLEIQRTEQGDSAMYLCASSHKSAGGYYGYTFGSGTRLTVV.